The entry below describes one T cell receptor beta chain. These data are taken from a study of neurological immune-mediated disorders. As for the study in general: Of the multiple sclerosis patients, some 34 in total, about 30 were relapsing-remitting and 3 were secondary progressive.

The cDNA was generated by 5'RACE with 10-nucleotide random UMIs. TCRdb used MiXCR to reprocess the 5' RACE reads, holding one entry per CDR3 protein. In the table there are about 74,000 distinct CDR3 sequences, 4% to 6% of which are singletons. The germline V gene encodes CDR1 MDHEN and CDR2 SYDVKM. This CDR3 region has 12 residues. V lost 7 bases and J lost 1, with 5 bases in between. Material: PBMCs. This receptor was identified in a man younger than 35 with multiple sclerosis. The chain links TRBV28 to TRBJ2-1; the D is unclear. CDR3 residues: CASTRSYNEQFF. CDR3 coding DNA: TGTGCCAGCACCAGATCCTACAATGAGCAGTTCTTC.